The next 13 T cell receptor beta chains were all read from a single sample in a study of blood T cell repertoires in COVID-19. Produced via immunoSEQ multiplex PCR; TCRdb's table is partial and in-frame only. The repertoire holds approximately 530,000 clones, with roughly 89% as singletons. Sequenced input: peripheral blood. These receptors were taken from a woman aged 50 to 60 with COVID-19, enrolled during active disease.

The CDR3 DNA follows: TGTGCCAGCAGCCCAAGACTGATGAACACCGGGGAGCTGTTTTTT. Protein sequence: CASSPRLMNTGELFF. This rearrangement joins TRBV9 to TRBJ2-2; no clear D. CDR1 and CDR2 (germline): SGDLS, YYNGEE. This CDR3 is built from 15 residues. Trimming cost V 4 bases and J 1 base, with 11 bases left between them.

The chain combines TRBV6-1 with TRBJ2-3, with 8 bases that match TRBD2. Germline V gene data show CDR1 as MNHNS and CDR2 as SASEGT. The CDR3 totals 15 residues. Germline trimming cut 3 bases from V and 2 bases from J; bases unmatched to any gene: 4. CDR3 residues: CASSEDGGVTDTQYF. In nucleotides, the CDR3 is TGTGCCAGCAGTGAGGACGGGGGGGTCACAGATACGCAGTATTTT.

The chain recombines TRBV14 with TRBJ2-7; D may be TRBD1 (6 bases). The CDR3 covers 14 residues. In germline, CDR1 is SGHDN, CDR2 FVKESK. Trimming cost V 0 bases and J 2 bases, with 8 bases left between them. CDR3 in amino acids: CASSQDPGAYEQYF. The CDR3 DNA follows: TGTGCCAGCAGCCAAGATCCAGGGGCCTACGAGCAGTACTTC.

The chain employs TRBV19 and TRBJ1-5, with D tentatively TRBD1 (6 bases). Deletions cut 5 bases from V and 4 bases from J, with 12 bases between. Germline V gene data show CDR1 as LNHDA and CDR2 as SQIVND (reference sequence). The CDR3 sequence is 14 residues long. The DNA of the CDR3 is TGTGCCAGTAGTCAGAAGACAGGAAATCAGCCCCAGCATTTT. It specifies CASSQKTGNQPQHF.

This sequence joins TRBV3-1 (or the pseudogene TRBV3-2) and TRBJ1-1; tentatively, D is TRBD1 (6 bases). The CDR3 spans 14 residues. The ends were cut back, 7 bases at V and 0 bases at J, with 12 bases in the middle. The germline V gene encodes CDR1 LGHDT and CDR2 YNNKEL (reference sequence). CDR3 region: CASILQGVNTEAFF. The CDR3, as DNA: TGTGCCAGCATCCTACAGGGAGTGAACACTGAAGCTTTCTTT.

This clone was found once. This sequence joins TRBV14 and TRBJ1-4; no firm D call. CDR1 is SGHDN and CDR2 is FVKESK in the germline V gene. The CDR3 totals 14 residues. V was shortened by 0 bases and J by 8 bases, with 10 bases between the two germline ends. CDR3 sequence: CASSQDYRSEKLFF. CDR3 DNA: TGTGCCAGCAGCCAAGACTACAGATCGGAAAAACTGTTTTTT.

This sequence joins TRBV9 and TRBJ1-1, with 7 bases lining up with TRBD1. This CDR3 is 17 amino acids long. Trimming removed 4 bases from V and 3 bases from J; junction bases left unmatched: 15. The germline V gene encodes CDR1 SGDLS and CDR2 YYNGEE. CDR3 bases: TGTGCCAGCAGCTCCCCAGGGGGAGAAGGGGGGTACACTGAAGCTTTCTTT. The encoded protein is CASSSPGGEGGYTEAFF.

This rearrangement joins TRBV30 to TRBJ2-1; tentative D call: TRBD2 (6 bases). The germline V gene has CDR1 GTSNPN and CDR2 SVGIG (reference sequence). The CDR3 contains 13 residues. Between the trimmed V and J ends, which lost 4 bases and 3 bases, there was a span of 10 bases. The CDR3 DNA reads TGTGCCTGGACCCGGGACTTCTACAATGAGCAGTTCTTC. Its protein is CAWTRDFYNEQFF.

The chain recombines TRBV6-4 with TRBJ1-5; perhaps TRBD1 as D (6 bases). Germline values: CDR1 MRHNA, CDR2 SNTAGT. Deletions cut 6 bases from V and 0 bases from J, with 12 bases between. The CDR3 spans 15 residues. The DNA of the CDR3 is TGTGCCAGCAGAAGGGGACACAATAGCAATCAGCCCCAGCATTTT. This encodes CASRRGHNSNQPQHF.

The chain employs TRBV29-1 and TRBJ2-5; a weak D match, TRBD2 (6 bases). Germline loops: CDR1 SQVTM, CDR2 ANQGSEA. Trimming pared 2 bases from V and 5 bases from J, leaving 9 bases between. This CDR3 comprises 12 residues. This CDR3 reads CSVEKGGETQYF. CDR3 DNA sequence: TGCAGCGTTGAAAAAGGAGGGGAGACCCAGTACTTC. Full variable domain (remainder filled in from reference TRBV29-1 and TRBJ2-5): SAVISQKPSRDICQRGTSLTIQCQVDSQVTMMFWYRQQPGQSLTLIATANQGSEATYESGFVIDKFPISRPNLTFSTLTVSNMSPEDSSIYLCSVEKGGETQYFGPGTRLLVL.

The V gene is TRBV7-3, the J gene TRBJ2-2; D might be TRBD1 (5 bases). Trimming removed 5 bases from V and 4 bases from J, with 11 bases in between. This CDR3 region has 14 residues. The germline V gene has CDR1 SGHTA and CDR2 FQGTGA. DNA of the CDR3: TGTGCCAGCAGCCCGTCAGGGTCCACCGGGGAGCTGTTTTTT. This encodes CASSPSGSTGELFF.

The chain joins TRBV7-3 to TRBJ1-1; no definite D call. Trimming shortened V by 4 bases and J by 7 bases, and 13 bases separated the two germline ends. Germline V lookup: CDR1 SGHTA, CDR2 FQGTGA. The CDR3 covers 13 residues. Written as DNA, the CDR3 is TGTGCCAGCAGCTCCTCCATGTTAGATGAAGCTTTCTTT. Amino acids: CASSSSMLDEAFF.

This chain joins TRBV3-1 (or the pseudogene TRBV3-2) and TRBJ2-5; the match to TRBD2 covers 10 bases. This CDR3 region has 16 residues. CDR1 is LGHDT, CDR2 YNNKEL, per germline (reference sequence). V dropped 3 bases and J dropped 2; count of bases not matched to a gene: 6. Here the CDR3 reads CASSQGAGGTQETQYF. CDR3 coding DNA: TGTGCCAGCAGCCAGGGAGCGGGGGGGACTCAAGAGACCCAGTACTTC.